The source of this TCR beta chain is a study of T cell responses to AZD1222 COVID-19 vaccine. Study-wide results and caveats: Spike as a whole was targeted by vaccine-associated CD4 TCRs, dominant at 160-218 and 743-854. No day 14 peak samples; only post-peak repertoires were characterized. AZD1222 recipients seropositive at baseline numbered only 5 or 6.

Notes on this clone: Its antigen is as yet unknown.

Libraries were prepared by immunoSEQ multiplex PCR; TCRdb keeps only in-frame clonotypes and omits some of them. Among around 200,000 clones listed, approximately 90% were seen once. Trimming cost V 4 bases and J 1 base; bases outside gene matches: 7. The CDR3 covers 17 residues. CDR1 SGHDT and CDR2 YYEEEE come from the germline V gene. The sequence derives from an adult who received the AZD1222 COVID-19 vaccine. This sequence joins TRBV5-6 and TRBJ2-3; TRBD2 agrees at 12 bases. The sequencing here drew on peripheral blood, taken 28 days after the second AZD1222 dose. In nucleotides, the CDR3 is TGTGCCAGCAGCCACGGGACTAGCGGGCTGGGCACAGATACGCAGTATTTT. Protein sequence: CASSHGTSGLGTDTQYF.